The T cell receptor (beta chain) described here comes from a study of blood T cells in healthy people across ages. Study-level points and caveats: There were more naive CD4+ cells and higher diversity in long-lived donors than in aged donors.

The V gene's germline CDR1 is DFQATT and CDR2 SNEGSKA (reference sequence). This CDR3 is built from 13 residues. Trimming removed 3 bases from V and 6 bases from J, with 12 bases in between. This clonotype was observed at least ten times. Its antigen is still unknown. A sample-barcoded 5' primer and a J-beta primer mix were used in a second PCR of about 7 to 12 cycles. Sequencing yielded, for each sample, at least 2.5 million paired-end reads carrying CDR3. TCRdb re-analysed the 5' RACE reads in MiXCR, keeping a single row per CDR3 protein. The repertoire holds 1.5 million to 2 million distinct CDR3 sequences, with 28% as singletons.

The TCR originated in a woman in her twenties or thirties in good health. Source material: blood. The chain links TRBV20-1 to TRBJ2-4; D ambiguous. Here the CDR3 reads CSARAETLNIQYF. The DNA of the CDR3 is TGCAGTGCTAGGGCCGAGACCTTAAACATTCAGTACTTC.